The 32 T cell receptor beta chains in this list originate from one sample, sequenced in a study of blood T cell repertoires in COVID-19. The repertoire was sequenced with immunoSEQ multiplex PCR; TCRdb's copy has only in-frame clones and lacks some. The sample includes 400,000 to 500,000 clones, approximately 91% of them seen just once. The sample was PBMCs or T cells enriched from blood (not recorded which). The source is a young woman who had been exposed to COVID-19.

This chain joins TRBV11-2 and TRBJ2-7; 9 bases map to TRBD2. Trimming cost V 3 bases and J 7 bases; bases outside gene matches: 7. CDR1 and CDR2 from the germline V gene are SGHAT and FQNNGV. This CDR3 comprises 14 residues. The CDR3 loop reads CASSFSGGRAEQYF. The CDR3, as DNA: TGTGCCAGCAGCTTCTCCGGCGGGAGGGCTGAGCAGTACTTC.

This chain connects TRBV6-5 to TRBJ1-5; 8 bases map to TRBD1. V dropped 4 bases and J dropped 2; count of bases not matched to a gene: 1. In germline, CDR1 is MNHEY, CDR2 SVGAGI. The CDR3 totals 14 residues. The CDR3 reads CASSWGQGNQPQHF. The CDR3, as DNA: TGTGCCAGCAGTTGGGGACAGGGCAATCAGCCCCAGCATTTT.

The genes are TRBV30 and TRBJ1-1; D not resolved. The germline gives CDR1 GTSNPN, CDR2 SVGIG (reference sequence). V gave up 1 base and J gave up 3 bases, with 12 bases separating them. The CDR3 covers 14 residues. DNA for the CDR3: TGTGCCTGGAGTGGGAGTGGGAGGGACACTGAAGCTTTCTTT. Protein: CAWSGSGRDTEAFF.

This chain joins TRBV9 and TRBJ1-6; no definite D call. Germline V gene data show CDR1 as SGDLS and CDR2 as YYNGEE. This CDR3 region has 15 residues. Trimming shortened V by 1 base and J by 10 bases, and 15 bases separated the two germline ends. CDR3 region: CASSVSQRARSPLHF. The CDR3 region has the DNA TGTGCCAGCAGCGTAAGCCAGAGGGCACGGTCACCCCTCCACTTT.

The rearrangement uses TRBV14 and TRBJ2-7, with 16 bases lining up with TRBD2. CDR3 size: 18 residues. V trimming: 0 bases; J trimming: 5 bases; junction bases outside the gene matches: 7. CDR1 and CDR2 (germline): SGHDN, FVKESK. The CDR3 DNA reads as TGTGCCAGCAGCCAAGATTTGGGACTAGCGGGAGGGCCTGACGAGCAGTACTTC. Its translation is CASSQDLGLAGGPDEQYF.

J is TRBJ2-7 and V is TRBV3-1 (or the pseudogene TRBV3-2); 10 nucleotides agree with TRBD2. This CDR3 has 14 residues. CDR1 is LGHDT and CDR2 is YNNKEL in the germline V gene (reference sequence). Trimming took 3 bases from V and 9 from J; bases not matched to a gene: 8. The chain's CDR3 is CASSHEGLAKVQYF. Written as DNA, the CDR3 is TGTGCCAGCAGCCATGAGGGACTAGCGAAGGTGCAGTACTTC.

This clone has more than one count but fewer than ten. Distinct nucleotide sequences in the sample also encode this CDR3. The CDR3 DNA reads TGTGCCAGCAGCGTTCACTACTCTGGAAACACCATATATTTT. Its translation is CASSVHYSGNTIYF. This sequence joins TRBV9 and TRBJ1-3; D is uncertain. V dropped 2 bases and J dropped 0 bases, with 6 bases sitting between them. Germline lookup yields CDR1 SGDLS and CDR2 YYNGEE. The CDR3 consists of 14 residues.

This chain's CDR3 is CAWSGGLYGYTF. CDR3 nucleotide sequence: TGTGCCTGGAGTGGAGGGCTATATGGCTACACCTTC. The chain couples TRBV30 to TRBJ1-2; no clear D. Per germline, CDR1 GTSNPN and CDR2 SVGIG (reference sequence). Between the trimmed V and J ends, which lost 1 base and 5 bases, there was a span of 8 bases. The CDR3 covers 12 residues. The variable domain in full, with the rest retrieved from reference TRBV30 and TRBJ1-2, is SQTIHQWPATLVQPVGSPLSLECTVEGTSNPNLYWYRQAAGRGLQLLFYSVGIGQISSEVPQNLSASRPQDRQFILSSKKLLLSDSGFYLCAWSGGLYGYTFGSGTRLTVV.

The chain uses TRBV5-1 and TRBJ2-7; 7 bases match TRBD2. Germline CDR1 is SGHRS and CDR2 is YFSETQ. The CDR3 totals 15 residues. V dropped 3 bases and J dropped 1; count of bases not matched to a gene: 7. The CDR3 here is CASSSGLVPSYEQYF. The CDR3 DNA is TGCGCCAGCAGCTCCGGACTAGTACCATCCTACGAGCAGTACTTC.

V gene TRBV10-3 combines with J gene TRBJ2-3; D remains ambiguous. The germline gives CDR1 ENHRY, CDR2 SYGVKD. The CDR3 runs 13 residues. Trimming cost V 0 bases and J 4 bases, with 5 bases left between them. The CDR3 reads CAISESAADTQYF. The DNA of the CDR3 is TGTGCCATCAGTGAGTCCGCGGCAGATACGCAGTATTTT.

The V and J genes are TRBV4-1 and TRBJ2-3; D perhaps matches TRBD2 (7 bases). Germline CDR1 reads MGHRA; CDR2 reads YSYEKL. The CDR3 consists of 15 residues. Trimming pared 4 bases from V and 5 bases from J, leaving 16 bases between. CDR3 in DNA: TGCGCCAGCAGCCGAACCCGGGGGGCGGGAGATACGCAGTATTTT. Its protein is CASSRTRGAGDTQYF.

The V gene is TRBV5-4, the J gene TRBJ2-7; TRBD2 matches at 8 bases. CDR1 is SGHNT, CDR2 YYREEE, per germline (reference sequence). The length of the CDR3 is 15 residues. Germline trimming cut 0 bases from V and 0 bases from J; bases unmatched to any gene: 2. CDR3 sequence: CASSLGAGGSYEQYF. The CDR3 DNA is TGTGCCAGCAGCTTGGGGGCGGGAGGCTCCTACGAGCAGTACTTC.

The rearrangement joins TRBV19 to TRBJ2-7; 7 positions match TRBD2. The CDR3 is made up of 14 amino acids. V trimming: 7 bases; J trimming: 0 bases; junction bases outside the gene matches: 6. Germline loops: CDR1 LNHDA, CDR2 SQIVND (reference sequence). The DNA for the CDR3 is TGTGCCAGTACCTTAAGCGGGGCCTCCTACGAGCAGTACTTC. Translation gives CASTLSGASYEQYF.

This chain links TRBV29-1 with TRBJ2-7, with 7 bases aligning to TRBD1. This CDR3 has 12 residues. Germline assignment: CDR1 SQVTM and CDR2 ANQGSEA. Trimming cost V 6 bases and J 9 bases; bases outside gene matches: 11. The CDR3 region is CSVTDRVVGQYF. The CDR3 DNA is TGCAGCGTCACAGACAGGGTGGTGGGGCAGTACTTC.

This clone was recorded once. The chain joins TRBV10-2 to TRBJ1-2; 7 positions match TRBD1. The CDR3 is 13 amino acids. The germline V gene has CDR1 WSHSY and CDR2 SAAADI. V lost 4 bases, J lost 3 bases, and 2 bases stayed unmatched. The DNA for the CDR3 is TGCGCCAGCAGTGGACAGGGCGACTATGGCTACACCTTC. Its translation is CASSGQGDYGYTF.

DNA of the CDR3: TGTGCCAGTAGTAAGATACCATCCGGGGGATCACATAGGGACAATGAGCAGTTCTTC. Residues: CASSKIPSGGSHRDNEQFF. This sequence joins TRBV19 and TRBJ2-1, with D possibly being TRBD2 (6 bases). The CDR3 is 19 amino acids. Trimming took 4 bases from V and 5 from J, leaving 27 bases between them. In germline, CDR1 is LNHDA, CDR2 SQIVND (reference sequence).

Only a few counts were recorded for this clone. This chain joins TRBV19 and TRBJ1-5, with D possibly matching TRBD1 (5 bases). The germline V gene encodes CDR1 LNHDA and CDR2 SQIVND (reference sequence). This CDR3 region has 14 residues. V was clipped by 8 bases and J by 7 bases, with 18 bases between them. As DNA, the CDR3 is TGTGCCAGTGAACCTCAGGGTTTCAGCCAGCCCCAGCATTTT. It yields the protein CASEPQGFSQPQHF.

The chain combines TRBV6-2 or TRBV6-3 with TRBJ2-5; 10 bases are a match to TRBD2. Per germline, CDR1 MNHEY and CDR2 SVGEGT. The CDR3 is made up of 15 amino acids. Losses at the gene ends were 0 bases for V and 4 bases for J; bases not matched to a gene: 2. The chain's CDR3 is CASSYSTSGSETQYF. CDR3 coding DNA: TGTGCCAGCAGTTACTCGACTAGCGGGTCAGAGACCCAGTACTTC.

This chain uses TRBV27 with TRBJ1-1; D gene uncertain. The CDR3 sequence is 15 residues long. Germline CDR1 reads MNHEY; CDR2 reads SMNVEV (reference sequence). Between the trimmed V and J ends, which lost 1 base and 1 base, there was a span of 10 bases. The CDR3 DNA follows: TGTGCCAGCAGTTTATTTCTGGCGGGGAACACTGAAGCTTTCTTT. It encodes CASSLFLAGNTEAFF.

In this sample, this clone turned up once. The chain recombines TRBV5-5 with TRBJ1-5, with a weak D call TRBD1 (6 bases). Germline lookup yields CDR1 SGHKS and CDR2 YYEKEE (reference sequence). CDR3 size: 15 residues. Trimming left V 4 bases short and J 1 base short, with 12 bases between. CDR3 loop: CASSDPQGSNQPQHF. For the CDR3, the DNA is TGTGCCAGCAGCGACCCTCAGGGGAGCAATCAGCCCCAGCATTTT. Together with reference TRBV5-5 and TRBJ1-5, the CDR3 gives the full variable domain: DAGVTQSPTHLIKTRGQQVTLRCSPISGHKSVSWYQQVLGQGPQFIFQYYEKEERGRGNFPDRFSARQFPNYSSELNVNALLLGDSALYLCASSDPQGSNQPQHFGDGTRLSIL.

This clone was detected only once. The chain combines TRBV4-1 with TRBJ2-1, with a possible D match to TRBD2 (6 bases). The CDR3 is 16 residues long. Germline V gene lookup returns CDR1 MGHRA and CDR2 YSYEKL. Trimming took 6 bases from V and 0 from J, leaving 15 bases between them. CDR3 in amino acids: CASRAGGAVSYNEQFF. The CDR3 nucleotides read TGCGCCAGCAGAGCCGGGGGAGCCGTCTCCTACAATGAGCAGTTCTTC.

Remarks on this clone: Different DNA sequences within this sample yield the same CDR3. This chain uses TRBV3-1 (or the pseudogene TRBV3-2) with TRBJ2-1, with unresolved D. The V gene lost 0 bases and the J gene lost 1 base, with 22 bases spanning the gap. This CDR3 has 20 amino acids. Germline CDR1 reads LGHDT; CDR2 reads YNNKEL (reference sequence). The CDR3 DNA is TGTGCCAGCAGCCAAGACCCCCCTCCCGAGCTGCCGAGTTCCTACAATGAGCAGTTCTTC. It yields the protein CASSQDPPPELPSSYNEQFF.

The table lists this clone with a count of one. The V and J genes are TRBV29-1 and TRBJ2-4; TRBD1 aligns across 12 bases. From germline, CDR1 is SQVTM and CDR2 ANQGSEA. After removal of 7 bases from V and 5 bases from J, the junction contained 6 bases not matched to a gene. This CDR3 contains 14 residues. The CDR3 reads CSGRDRGQENIQYF. DNA for the CDR3: TGCAGCGGCCGGGACAGGGGGCAGGAAAACATTCAGTACTTC.

This chain links TRBV5-8 with TRBJ2-3; 8 bases fit TRBD1. The germline V gene has CDR1 SGHTS and CDR2 YDEGEE. With V trimmed by 2 bases and J by 2 bases, 4 bases remained unmatched. CDR3 length: 15 residues. CDR3 sequence reads: CASSLQTGVTDTQYF. The CDR3 region has the DNA TGTGCCAGCAGCTTACAGACAGGGGTCACAGATACGCAGTATTTT.

The chain carries TRBV4-3 and TRBJ2-7, with D unresolved. The V end was cut by 2 bases, the J end by 0 bases, with 14 bases between. The CDR3 is made up of 16 amino acids. Germline V gives CDR1 LGHNA, CDR2 YSLEER. The chain's CDR3 is CASSQQPGNSSYEQYF. DNA of the CDR3: TGCGCCAGCAGCCAACAACCCGGCAACAGCTCCTACGAGCAGTACTTC.

V is TRBV5-8 and J is TRBJ1-5; TRBD1 agrees at 9 bases. This CDR3 contains 16 residues. The germline V gene encodes CDR1 SGHTS and CDR2 YDEGEE. V was clipped by 4 bases and J by 0 bases; unmatched bases: 5. The CDR3 protein is CASSPGTGNSNQPQHF. The CDR3 DNA follows: TGTGCCAGCAGCCCCGGGACAGGGAATAGCAATCAGCCCCAGCATTTT.

The chain uses TRBV18 and TRBJ1-6, with D tentatively TRBD1 (6 bases). CDR1 KGHSH and CDR2 LQKENI come from the germline V gene. V was trimmed by 2 bases and J by 7 bases, leaving 21 bases between them. The length of the CDR3 is 18 residues. CDR3 bases: TGTGCCAGCTCACCAAGGCCACCATCGGACAGCTTAAATTCACCCCTCCACTTT. It specifies CASSPRPPSDSLNSPLHF. The full variable domain, with the rest looked up from reference TRBV18 and TRBJ1-6, is NAGVMQNPRHLVRRRGQEARLRCSPMKGHSHVYWYRQLPEEGLKFMVYLQKENIIDESGMPKERFSAEFPKEGPSILRIQQVVRGDSAAYFCASSPRPPSDSLNSPLHFGNGTRLTVT.

Turning to this clone: This clone may be a read error of a much larger clone one base away. J is TRBJ1-5 and V is TRBV27; TRBD1 matches 9 bases. The germline gives CDR1 MNHEY, CDR2 SMNVEV (reference sequence). The CDR3 loop spans 13 amino acids. Trimming at V came to 5 bases and at J to 5 bases, leaving 1 base not matched to a gene. The CDR3 nucleotides are TGTGCCAGCAGTGGGGACAGGGATCAGCCCCAGCATTTT. Translating gives CASSGDRDQPQHF.

The V and J genes are TRBV6-4 and TRBJ1-1; possible D gene TRBD1, 5 bases. This CDR3 contains 13 residues. CDR1 is MRHNA and CDR2 is SNTAGT in the germline V gene. The V end lost 2 bases, the J end lost 8 bases, and 12 bases lay between the germline ends. CDR3: CASSDRTRGEAFF. The CDR3 DNA reads as TGTGCCAGCAGTGACCGGACGCGGGGGGAAGCTTTCTTT.

V usage is TRBV5-1 and J usage is TRBJ1-4; no reliable D call. CDR3 length equals 11 residues. CDR1 and CDR2 (germline): SGHRS, YFSETQ. V was pared by 5 bases and J by 5 bases, with 4 bases between. In nucleotides, the CDR3 is TGCGCCAGCAGAGCGAATGAAAAACTGTTTTTT. It codes for CASRANEKLFF. The full variable domain, in which reference TRBV5-1 and TRBJ1-4 provide the parts outside the CDR3, is KAGVTQTPRYLIKTRGQQVTLSCSPISGHRSVSWYQQTPGQGLQFLFEYFSETQRNKGNFPGRFSGRQFSNSRSEMNVSTLELGDSALYLCASRANEKLFFGSGTQLSVL.

This chain uses TRBV7-9 with TRBJ1-1, with TRBD1 matching over 8 bases. This CDR3 is 15 amino acids long. Trimming removed 5 bases from V and 3 bases from J; junction bases left unmatched: 8. From germline, CDR1 is SEHNR and CDR2 FQNEAQ (reference sequence). Here the CDR3 reads CASSDSGGQDTEAFF. As DNA, the CDR3 is TGTGCCAGCAGCGATTCAGGGGGACAGGACACTGAAGCTTTCTTT.

This rearrangement joins TRBV7-2 to TRBJ2-2; 7 positions match TRBD1. V gave up 6 bases and J gave up 3 bases; unmatched junction bases: 4. The germline CDR1 and CDR2 sequences are SGHTA and FQGNSA. The CDR3 is 14 amino acids. Here the CDR3 DNA reads TGTGCCAGCAGTACTACAGGGGACACCGGGGAGCTGTTTTTT. It is translated as CASSTTGDTGELFF. The entire variable domain, with the rest obtained from reference TRBV7-2 and TRBJ2-2, is as follows: GAGVSQSPSNKVTEKGKDVELRCDPISGHTALYWYRQSLGQGLEFLIYFQGNSAPDKSGLPSDRFSAERTGGSVSTLTIQRTQQEDSAVYLCASSTTGDTGELFFGEGSRLTVL.